These 16 T cell receptor beta chains came from one sample sequenced in a study of T-cell memory formation after mild COVID-19. Each CDR3 protein is one row after TCRdb ran MiXCR on the 5' RACE reads. This table has about 340,000 distinct CDR3 sequences, about 15% appearing once. Material for sequencing was PBMCs or a T cell subset sorted from them (not recorded which). The receptor source for this set is a man aged 18 to 30 who had mild COVID-19 (a few samples of this study predate the infection). Cell type and time point are not known.

The V call is TRBV20-1, the J call TRBJ2-7; tentative D call: TRBD2 (7 bases). Trimming took off 5 bases at V and 7 bases at J, with 18 bases between the two ends. The CDR3 consists of 13 residues. In germline, CDR1 is DFQATT, CDR2 SNEGSKA (reference sequence). The CDR3 reads CSAPSEGGVEQYF. The CDR3 DNA is TGCAGTGCTCCTAGCGAAGGGGGGGTAGAGCAGTACTTC.

This clonotype has only a few counts. The V call is TRBV19, the J call TRBJ1-5, with a possible D match to TRBD1 (6 bases). The V and J ends lost 4 bases and 7 bases respectively, with 20 bases between them. CDR1 is LNHDA and CDR2 is SQIVND in the germline V gene (reference sequence). The CDR3 spans 16 residues. CDR3 nucleotide sequence: TGTGCCAGTAGTACAGCGGCCGGCAGGGGTCGGCAGCCCCAGCATTTT. Residues: CASSTAAGRGRQPQHF.

This clonotype was counted only a few times. V and J are TRBV6-2 or TRBV6-3 and TRBJ2-1; D is undetermined. Trimming shortened V by 3 bases and J by 9 bases, and 12 bases separated the two germline ends. From germline, CDR1 is MNHEY and CDR2 SVGEGT. The CDR3 totals 13 residues. Here the CDR3 DNA reads TGTGCCAGCAGTTATGCGCGTCCCGGTGAGCAGTTCTTC. Translating gives CASSYARPGEQFF.

The sample holds a few counts of this clonotype. CDR3 residues: CASSQRQVSNQPQHF. CDR3 coding DNA: TGCGCCAGCAGCCAAAGGCAGGTTAGCAATCAGCCCCAGCATTTT. The chain joins TRBV4-1 to TRBJ1-5; no reliable D call. Trimming stripped 2 bases from V and 0 bases from J, with 8 bases between. In germline, CDR1 is MGHRA, CDR2 YSYEKL. The length of the CDR3 is 15 residues.

The chain has TRBV20-1 and TRBJ1-2; tentatively, D is TRBD1 (5 bases). Trimming pared 0 bases from V and 7 bases from J, leaving 15 bases between. The CDR3 totals 14 residues. Germline CDR1 is DFQATT and CDR2 is SNEGSKA (reference sequence). The CDR3 coding sequence is TGCAGTGCTAGAGAACCCAGGGTGGCTCTTGGCTACACCTTC. Translated, it gives CSAREPRVALGYTF.

The chain links TRBV4-2 to TRBJ2-5; TRBD2 agrees at 11 bases. The CDR3 totals 15 residues. V lost 2 bases and J lost 7; bases outside the gene matches: 6. Germline CDR1 is LGHNA and CDR2 is YNFKEQ. The CDR3, as DNA: TGTGCCAGCAGCCAACTAGCGGGGGGCCGGGGGACCCAGTACTTC. It specifies CASSQLAGGRGTQYF.

This clonotype occurred a few times. The chain has TRBV28 and TRBJ2-7, with D possibly being TRBD2 (5 bases). Germline loops: CDR1 MDHEN, CDR2 SYDVKM. V lost 3 bases and J lost 7, with 16 bases in between. CDR3 length equals 14 residues. CDR3 in amino acids: CASSFSGRLGEQYV. As DNA, the CDR3 is TGTGCCAGCAGTTTCTCTGGGAGACTGGGGGAGCAGTACGTC.

The chain employs TRBV7-9 and TRBJ1-4, with D perhaps matching TRBD1 (5 bases). The germline V and J ends were trimmed by 4 bases and 5 bases, with 14 bases remaining between them. CDR3 length: 15 residues. Germline V gives CDR1 SEHNR, CDR2 FQNEAQ (reference sequence). CDR3 DNA: TGTGCCAGCAGCTACCAGGGTTTCCGGAATGAAAAACTGTTTTTT. Translating gives CASSYQGFRNEKLFF.

This clonotype appeared a few times. The chain couples TRBV7-8 to TRBJ2-1; weak D call: TRBD2 (8 bases). Trimming left V 6 bases short and J 5 bases short, with 17 bases between. Germline assignment: CDR1 SGHVS and CDR2 FQNEAQ. The CDR3 has 15 residues. The CDR3 loop reads CASRNRGRGDNEQFF. The CDR3 DNA sequence: TGTGCCAGCAGAAATAGGGGGCGGGGGGACAATGAGCAGTTCTTC. Full variable domain (outside the CDR3, taken from reference TRBV7-8 and TRBJ2-1): GAGVSQSPRYKVAKRGQDVALRCDPISGHVSLFWYQQALGQGPEFLTYFQNEAQLDKSGLPSDRFFAERPEGSVSTLKIQRTQQEDSAVYLCASRNRGRGDNEQFFGPGTRLTVL.

The V gene is TRBV7-3, the J gene TRBJ1-5; 9 bases match TRBD1. Germline values: CDR1 SGHTA, CDR2 FQGTGA. V was clipped by 4 bases and J by 4 bases; unmatched bases: 5. CDR3 length equals 15 residues. CDR3 in DNA: TGTGCCAGCAGCTCCCACAGGGGGCGGAATCAGCCCCAGCATTTT. Amino acid sequence: CASSSHRGRNQPQHF.

Ten or more counts support this clonotype. The chain has TRBV7-2 and TRBJ2-5; D gene unclear. The CDR3 sequence is 17 residues long. Per germline, CDR1 SGHTA and CDR2 FQGNSA. V gave up 1 base and J gave up 3 bases, with 18 bases separating them. In DNA, the CDR3 is TGTGCCAGCAGCTTAGGGGCCCGGTGGTTCCGCAAAGAGACCCAGTACTTC. Protein sequence: CASSLGARWFRKETQYF.

The rearrangement uses TRBV9 and TRBJ2-7, with 7 bases matching TRBD1. This CDR3 region has 14 residues. After removal of 0 bases from V and 6 bases from J, the junction contained 6 bases not matched to a gene. The germline V gene encodes CDR1 SGDLS and CDR2 YYNGEE. The CDR3 DNA reads TGTGCCAGCAGCGTAGGAGGGGGCTCTGCCGAGCAGTACTTC. Its protein product is CASSVGGGSAEQYF.

The chain joins TRBV5-6 to TRBJ1-1; perhaps TRBD1 as D (5 bases). This CDR3 has 13 residues. Looked up from germline, CDR1 is SGHDT and CDR2 is YYEEEE. Trimming removed 5 bases at V and 11 bases at J, with 19 bases between. The CDR3 is CASSIMGTAGAFF. CDR3 bases: TGTGCCAGCAGTATAATGGGGACCGCGGGCGCTTTCTTT. Drawing the rest from reference TRBV5-6 and TRBJ1-1, the complete variable domain is DAGVTQSPTHLIKTRGQQVTLRCSPKSGHDTVSWYQQALGQGPQFIFQYYEEEERQRGNFPDRFSGHQFPNYSSELNVNALLLGDSALYLCASSIMGTAGAFFGQGTRLTVV.

This clonotype has just a few counts. The DNA for the CDR3 is TGCGCCAGCAGCTTGGCGAATTTAGAGGAGACCCAGTACTTC. As protein: CASSLANLEETQYF. The chain uses TRBV5-1 and TRBJ2-5, with no clear D. CDR3 length: 14 amino acids. V was clipped by 0 bases and J by 5 bases, with 11 bases between them. Looked up from germline, CDR1 is SGHRS and CDR2 is YFSETQ.

The J gene is TRBJ1-3, the V gene TRBV5-1, with D uncertain. The CDR3 covers 18 residues. CDR1 and CDR2 (germline): SGHRS, YFSETQ. The V end lost 0 bases, the J end lost 0 bases, and 16 bases lay between the germline ends. The CDR3 nucleotides read TGCGCCAGCAGCTTGGGGCTTGCCGCAACCGCCTCTGGAAACACCATATATTTT. Translated, it gives CASSLGLAATASGNTIYF.

The chain has TRBV9 and TRBJ1-1; no reliable D call. CDR1 SGDLS and CDR2 YYNGEE come from the germline V gene. Trimming stripped 0 bases from V and 5 bases from J, with 5 bases between. The CDR3 runs 12 residues. The CDR3 sequence is CASSVEGTEAFF. The CDR3, as DNA: TGTGCCAGCAGCGTAGAAGGGACTGAAGCTTTCTTT.